The 14 T cell receptor beta chains given below trace back to one sample, sequenced in a study of regulatory T cells in long-lasting Graves disease listed by TCRdb under 2021. Library prep was done by multiplex PCR. Sequenced using an Illumina HiSeq 4000. TCR beta libraries were built with iRepertoire HTBI primers and Arm-PCR amplification of CDR3 regions. TCRdb reanalyzed the raw reads on its own, using fastp at Q25 for trimming and MiXCR for clone calling, and kept in-frame beta chains. Identical CDR3 protein sequences are pooled into one entry, listed with their most common genes and DNA. The sample contains 350,000 to 500,000 distinct CDR3 sequences, approximately 16% of them found a single time. Of the sample, about 10% is held by the ten largest clones. What this sample's time point label stands for: newly diagnosed GD, antithyroid drugs for less than 3 months. RNA was extracted from PBMCs in TRIzol for both TCR sequencing and RNA sequencing.

The sample was also linked to a second study, of T cells in Graves' hyperthyroidism and ophthalmopathy.

The sequencing here drew on peripheral blood mononuclear cells (PBMCs), taken at new diagnosis, from a patient treated with antithyroid drugs. These receptors were collected from a woman in her twenties or thirties with Graves disease. Donor details come from another sample of the same person, matched by shared clones.

This clonotype has at least ten counts. The genes are TRBV10-3 and TRBJ1-2; D gene ambiguous. Germline V CDR1 and CDR2: ENHRY, SYGVKD. The V and J ends lost 2 bases and 4 bases respectively, with 5 bases between them. This CDR3 is built from 12 residues. Here the CDR3 reads CAISERRYGYTF. For the CDR3, the DNA is TGTGCCATCAGTGAGAGGCGCTATGGCTACACCTTC.

This clonotype was found many times. The chain combines TRBV7-2 with TRBJ2-5, with a possible D match to TRBD2 (6 bases). The CDR3 is made up of 17 amino acids. V was trimmed by 1 base and J by 4 bases, leaving 19 bases between them. Germline CDR1 SGHTA, CDR2 FQGNSA. CDR3 sequence reads: CASSLVAQVGSVETQYF. The CDR3 coding sequence is TGTGCCAGCAGCTTAGTCGCACAGGTCGGGAGCGTAGAGACCCAGTACTTC. Complete variable domain (other parts from reference TRBV7-2 and TRBJ2-5): GAGVSQSPSNKVTEKGKDVELRCDPISGHTALYWYRQSLGQGLEFLIYFQGNSAPDKSGLPSDRFSAERTGGSVSTLTIQRTQQEDSAVYLCASSLVAQVGSVETQYFGPGTRLLVL.

This clonotype was counted between two and nine times. V is TRBV11-3 and J is TRBJ2-1, with D possibly being TRBD2 (6 bases). V was clipped by 5 bases and J by 8 bases, with 13 bases between them. The germline CDR1 and CDR2 sequences are SGHNT and YENEEA. This CDR3 region has 13 residues. CDR3 sequence: CASSPPGSDEQFF. DNA for the CDR3: TGTGCCAGCAGCCCACCCGGGAGCGATGAGCAGTTCTTC.

This clonotype was picked up many times. The CDR3 here is CASTPPPGRPEAFF. CDR3 nucleotide sequence: TGTGCCAGCACTCCCCCGCCAGGGCGACCTGAAGCTTTCTTT. This chain connects TRBV6-1 to TRBJ1-1; TRBD1 is a possible D gene (5 bases). Between the trimmed V and J ends, which lost 7 bases and 6 bases, there was a span of 18 bases. Germline CDR1 reads MNHNS; CDR2 reads SASEGT. CDR3 length: 14 amino acids.

This clonotype has only a few counts. The rearrangement uses TRBV14 and TRBJ1-1; possible D gene TRBD1, 5 bases. In germline, CDR1 is SGHDN, CDR2 FVKESK. This CDR3 has 14 residues. Trimming removed 0 bases at V and 1 base at J, with 6 bases between. The CDR3 here is CASSQEGENTEAFF. The CDR3 DNA follows: TGTGCCAGCAGCCAAGAAGGGGAGAACACTGAAGCTTTCTTT.

This clonotype was seen repeatedly, ten times or more. CDR3 region: CASSPAGTQRKTQYF. CDR3 nucleotides: TGTGCCAGCAGTCCCGCGGGGACTCAGCGGAAGACCCAGTACTTC. The chain is built from TRBV2 and TRBJ2-5; perhaps TRBD2 as D (6 bases). The germline V gene has CDR1 SNHLY and CDR2 FYNNEI. Trimming shortened V by 5 bases and J by 6 bases, and 19 bases separated the two germline ends. CDR3 length equals 15 residues.

This clonotype was counted ten times or more. The chain has TRBV2 and TRBJ2-5, with D uncertain. The CDR3 consists of 11 residues. Germline lookup yields CDR1 SNHLY and CDR2 FYNNEI. Trimming removed 4 bases from V and 4 bases from J, with 4 bases in between. CDR3: CASSGGETQYF. The CDR3 nucleotides read TGTGCCAGCAGTGGGGGAGAGACCCAGTACTTC.

Many counts were recorded for this clonotype. V is TRBV3-1 and J is TRBJ1-4, with TRBD1 identical over 8 bases. The CDR3 length is 15 residues. Germline V gene lookup returns CDR1 LGHDT and CDR2 YNNKEL (reference sequence). J gave up 8 bases and V 3 bases, and 8 bases lay outside the gene matches. CDR3 in DNA: TGTGCCAGCAGCCAGTTGACAGGGGCGGACGAAAAACTGTTTTTT. It codes for CASSQLTGADEKLFF.

This clonotype has just a few counts. The chain combines TRBV28 with TRBJ2-2; no clear D gene. The germline CDR1 and CDR2 sequences are MDHEN and SYDVKM. CDR3 length: 14 residues. V was clipped by 5 bases and J by 3 bases, with 10 bases between them. The CDR3 region is CASSIYRDTGELFF. The CDR3 nucleotides are TGTGCCAGCAGTATATACCGGGACACCGGGGAGCTGTTTTTT.

V is TRBV5-1 and J is TRBJ2-3, with 12 bases lining up with TRBD2. Germline CDR1 and CDR2: SGHRS and YFSETQ. Trimming cost V 7 bases and J 1 base; bases outside gene matches: 7. CDR3 length: 16 amino acids. The CDR3 nucleotides read TGCGCCAGCGGGCTAGCGGGAGGGCCTGGCACAGATACGCAGTATTTT. It is translated as CASGLAGGPGTDTQYF. Full variable domain (rest looked up from reference TRBV5-1 and TRBJ2-3): KAGVTQTPRYLIKTRGQQVTLSCSPISGHRSVSWYQQTPGQGLQFLFEYFSETQRNKGNFPGRFSGRQFSNSRSEMNVSTLELGDSALYLCASGLAGGPGTDTQYFGPGTRLTVL.

This clonotype occurred many times. This chain connects TRBV20-1 to TRBJ2-7; the D gene is possibly TRBD2 (6 bases). The germline CDR1 and CDR2 sequences are DFQATT and SNEGSKA (reference sequence). The length of the CDR3 is 14 residues. V lost 0 bases to trimming and J lost 2 bases, with 11 bases between them. CDR3 nucleotides: TGCAGTGCTAGAGAGGTAGCGGACCCCTACGAGCAGTACTTC. It translates to CSAREVADPYEQYF.

The CDR3 spells CALQGRQTGSYEQYF. The CDR3 nucleotides read TGTGCCCTCCAGGGTAGGCAAACGGGCTCCTACGAGCAGTACTTC. J is TRBJ2-7 and V is TRBV28; weak D call: TRBD1 (5 bases). Trimming cost V 11 bases and J 0 bases, with 20 bases left between them. The CDR3 contains 15 residues. Germline CDR1 reads MDHEN; CDR2 reads SYDVKM.

In its sample, this clonotype was seen many times. The chain uses TRBV20-1 and TRBJ2-5, with 8 bases fitting TRBD2. CDR1 and CDR2 from the germline V gene are DFQATT and SNEGSKA (reference sequence). The CDR3 spans 13 residues. J gave up 5 bases and V 3 bases, and 5 bases lay outside the gene matches. In nucleotides, the CDR3 is TGCAGTGCTAGCGGGAGGGGGGCCGAGACCCAGTACTTC. Its protein product is CSASGRGAETQYF.

Many counts were recorded for this clonotype. The chain is built from TRBV11-2 and TRBJ2-7; tentative D call: TRBD2 (6 bases). Trimming removed 5 bases at V and 2 bases at J, with 19 bases between. CDR1 is SGHAT and CDR2 is FQNNGV in the germline V gene. The CDR3 has 16 amino acids. CDR3 residues: CASSLLPSGPAYEQYF. The DNA of the CDR3 is TGTGCCAGCAGCCTCCTACCCAGCGGGCCCGCCTACGAGCAGTACTTC.